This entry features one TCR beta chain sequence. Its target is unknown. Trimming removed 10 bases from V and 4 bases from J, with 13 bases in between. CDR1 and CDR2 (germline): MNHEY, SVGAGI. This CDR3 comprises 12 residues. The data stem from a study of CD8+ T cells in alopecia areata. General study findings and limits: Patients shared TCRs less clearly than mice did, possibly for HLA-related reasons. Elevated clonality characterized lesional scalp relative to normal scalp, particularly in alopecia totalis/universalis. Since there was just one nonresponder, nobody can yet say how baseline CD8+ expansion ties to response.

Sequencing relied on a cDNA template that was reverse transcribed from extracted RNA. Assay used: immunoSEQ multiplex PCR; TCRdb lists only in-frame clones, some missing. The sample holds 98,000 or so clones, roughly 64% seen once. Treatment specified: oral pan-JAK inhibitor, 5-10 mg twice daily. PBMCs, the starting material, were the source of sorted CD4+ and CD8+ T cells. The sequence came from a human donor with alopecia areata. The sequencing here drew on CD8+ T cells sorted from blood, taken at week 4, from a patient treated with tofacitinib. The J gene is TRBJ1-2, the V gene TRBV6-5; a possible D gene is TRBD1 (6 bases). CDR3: CATYGDIYGYTF. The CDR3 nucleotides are TGTGCCACCTACGGGGACATCTATGGCTACACCTTC.